This is a list of T cell receptor beta chains from one sample in a study of blood T cells in healthy people across ages. TCRdb re-analysed the 5' RACE reads in MiXCR, keeping a single row per CDR3 protein. The sample gives about 930,000 distinct CDR3 sequences, 29% of which show up once; about 10% is in the top ten. The same data also went into a second study, on T cells of mothers and their children.

Sequencing used blood. These receptor sequences come from a woman between 40 and 55 years old in good health. CDR3s include the opening cysteine and the closing phenylalanine or tryptophan. The D gene is left open where the match is weak. Not every row has a clone size; where given, it reads once, few, many or a size class.

>many|TRBV6-5|-|TRBJ1-2
TGTGCCAGCGTCGGGCAGAACTATGGCTACACCTTC
CASVGQNYGYTF
>few|TRBV18|TRBD1|TRBJ1-5
TGTGCCAGCTCACTGGACAGGGGCGGTTGGAGCAATCAGCCCCAGCATTTT
CASSLDRGGWSNQPQHF
>few|TRBV29-1|-|TRBJ2-4
TGCAGCGTTCTAGTGGGTCACAATGAGCAGTACTTC
CSVLVGHNEQYF
>many|TRBV5-1|-|TRBJ2-7
TGCGCCAGCAGTATGGTGGCCTACGAGCAGTACTTC
CASSMVAYEQYF
>-|TRBV5-4|-|TRBJ2-1
TGTGCCAGCAGCTTAAGGGGAAAGTCATACAATGAGCAGTTCTTC
CASSLRGKSYNEQFF
>few|TRBV5-1|TRBD2|TRBJ2-3
TGCGCCAGCAGCTTGGCCGGGGGGTTAGGAGATACGCAGTATTTT
CASSLAGGLGDTQYF
>-|TRBV12-3/TRBV12-4|TRBD2|TRBJ2-1
TGTGCCAGCAGTCCTAGCGGGGCTGGGGAGAAGACCCAGTTCTTC
CASSPSGAGEKTQFF
>-|TRBV6-6|-|TRBJ1-5
TGTGCCACCCACCTCTCCCATAATCAGCCCCAGCATTTT
CATHLSHNQPQHF
>-|TRBV7-9|TRBD1|TRBJ1-1
TGTGCCAGCAGCCAGCCCGTTGGGCAGGGGGCCCCGGGCACTGAAGCTTTCTTT
CASSQPVGQGAPGTEAFF
>few|TRBV20-1|-|TRBJ1-4
TGCAGTGCTAGGGGGATCGTTAATGAAAAACTGTTTTTT
CSARGIVNEKLFF
>-|TRBV29-1|-|TRBJ1-2
TGCAGCGTGGCAGCAGGACCAGCTAACTATGGCTACACCTTC
CSVAAGPANYGYTF
>-|TRBV20-1|-|TRBJ1-3
TGCAGTGCTAGAGATGGGGCTGGCTCTGGAAACACCATATATTTT
CSARDGAGSGNTIYF
>many|TRBV5-1|-|TRBJ2-7
TGCGCCAGCAGCGGGACGTACCGCCTAGACGAGCAGTACTTC
CASSGTYRLDEQYF
>few|TRBV5-1|-|TRBJ2-1
TGCGCCAGCAGCTTAGTGGGTCATCTCTACAATGAGCAGTTCTTC
CASSLVGHLYNEQFF
>many|TRBV7-6|-|TRBJ2-7
TGTGCCAGCAGCTTGACAGACAATTCCTACGAGCAGTACTTC
CASSLTDNSYEQYF
>many|TRBV27|-|TRBJ2-1
TGTGCCAGCAGGGGGATGGGCAATGAGCAGTTCTTC
CASRGMGNEQFF
>many|TRBV2|-|TRBJ2-1
TGTGCCAGCCAAGAATGGAGCTCCTACAATGAGCAGTTCTTC
CASQEWSSYNEQFF
>-|TRBV12-3/TRBV12-4|TRBD1|TRBJ1-1
TGTGCCAGCAGACAGGGGGCAGGGGGTGAAGCTTTCTTT
CASRQGAGGEAFF
>once|TRBV13|-|TRBJ2-7
TGTGCCAGCAGCGACAGCCTGTCCTCCTACGAGCAGTACTTC
CASSDSLSSYEQYF
>-|TRBV29-1|-|TRBJ2-2
TGCAGCGTTGGGGGTGCCGGGGAGCGGTTTTTT
CSVGGAGERFF
>-|TRBV2|-|TRBJ1-5
TGTGCCAGCGCTAGGGAGGGTCGTCAGCCCCAGCATTTT
CASAREGRQPQHF
>few|TRBV25-1|TRBD2|TRBJ2-5
TGTGCCAGCAGTGGGACTAGCGTTTGGGAGACCCAGTACTTC
CASSGTSVWETQYF
>many|TRBV20-1|-|TRBJ1-6
TGCAGTGCTAGAGATTGGGGAGACTCACCCCTCCACTTT
CSARDWGDSPLHF